These T cell receptor beta chains were read from a single sample in a study of T cell repertoires in cytomegalovirus infection. In TCRdb, the reads were re-called with MiXCR into one record per CDR3 protein. The repertoire includes some 400,000 distinct CDR3 sequences, roughly 20% of them detected once, and around 8.6% sits in the top ten. Sequencing was done on a sample of PBMCs. The source of these receptors is a human donor in good health (CMV status not recorded). Some clones in this sample may be carry-over from other donors' samples. CDR3s include the opening cysteine and the closing phenylalanine or tryptophan. Each record gives: clone size, D gene, J gene, V gene, CDR3 protein, CDR3 DNA. The D gene is left open where the match is weak. Clone sizes are given selectively: once, few, many, or a class where the clone is expanded.

clone_size: -
d_call: -
j_call: TRBJ2-4
v_call: TRBV19
cdr3_aa: CASSISGKGAKNIQYF
cdr3_nt: TGTGCCAGTAGTATCTCAGGGAAGGGTGCCAAAAACATTCAGTACTTC

clone_size: -
d_call: TRBD2
j_call: TRBJ2-1
v_call: TRBV4-3
cdr3_aa: CASSQGAGRAGNEQFF
cdr3_nt: TGCGCCAGCAGCCAAGGGGCCGGGAGGGCAGGCAATGAGCAGTTCTTC

clone_size: -
d_call: -
j_call: TRBJ2-1
v_call: TRBV20-1
cdr3_aa: CSASRAASYNEQFF
cdr3_nt: TGCAGTGCTAGCCGTGCGGCCTCCTACAATGAGCAGTTCTTC

clone_size: few
d_call: TRBD2
j_call: TRBJ2-5
v_call: TRBV10-1
cdr3_aa: CASSETGLGHRETQYF
cdr3_nt: TGCGCCAGCAGTGAGACTGGACTAGGCCACCGGGAGACCCAGTACTTC

clone_size: -
d_call: -
j_call: TRBJ2-1
v_call: TRBV4-1
cdr3_aa: CASRYRDLGYNEQFF
cdr3_nt: TGCGCCAGCAGATACCGGGACTTGGGCTACAATGAGCAGTTCTTC

clone_size: many
d_call: -
j_call: TRBJ1-1
v_call: TRBV7-9
cdr3_aa: CASSTKNRRGRMDTEAFF
cdr3_nt: TGTGCCAGCAGCACTAAGAACCGTCGGGGTAGGATGGACACTGAAGCTTTCTTT

clone_size: many
d_call: -
j_call: TRBJ1-3
v_call: TRBV7-2
cdr3_aa: CASSSRQFSGNTIYF
cdr3_nt: TGTGCCAGCAGCTCCAGACAGTTCTCTGGAAACACCATATATTTT

clone_size: many
d_call: -
j_call: TRBJ1-2
v_call: TRBV7-6
cdr3_aa: CASSHSGPTPYNYGYTF
cdr3_nt: TGTGCCAGCAGCCATTCCGGCCCGACCCCCTATAACTATGGCTACACCTTC

clone_size: -
d_call: TRBD2
j_call: TRBJ2-1
v_call: TRBV20-1
cdr3_aa: CSARTSGNSYNEQFF
cdr3_nt: TGCAGTGCGAGGACTAGCGGGAACTCCTACAATGAGCAGTTCTTC

clone_size: few
d_call: -
j_call: TRBJ1-4
v_call: TRBV28
cdr3_aa: CASSFIGWENEKLFF
cdr3_nt: TGTGCCAGCAGTTTTATAGGGTGGGAGAATGAAAAACTGTTTTTT

clone_size: few
d_call: TRBD2
j_call: TRBJ2-1
v_call: TRBV24-1
cdr3_aa: CATSDQPTTGEGNEQFF
cdr3_nt: TGTGCCACCAGTGACCAACCAACTACGGGGGAGGGCAATGAGCAGTTCTTC

clone_size: -
d_call: -
j_call: TRBJ1-2
v_call: TRBV15
cdr3_aa: CATSAGLRTGYTF
cdr3_nt: TGTGCCACCAGCGCGGGACTGAGGACAGGCTACACCTTC

clone_size: few
d_call: -
j_call: TRBJ1-1
v_call: TRBV7-9
cdr3_aa: CASSSQGSRRPNTEAFF
cdr3_nt: TGTGCCAGCAGCTCCCAGGGATCCAGACGTCCCAACACTGAAGCTTTCTTT

clone_size: -
d_call: -
j_call: TRBJ2-3
v_call: TRBV20-1
cdr3_aa: CSARDTLGATDTQYF
cdr3_nt: TGCAGTGCTAGAGATACTCTGGGAGCCACAGATACGCAGTATTTT

clone_size: -
d_call: -
j_call: TRBJ1-4
v_call: TRBV7-2
cdr3_aa: CASSYDSGEKLFF
cdr3_nt: TGTGCCAGCAGCTACGACAGCGGTGAAAAACTGTTTTTT

clone_size: -
d_call: -
j_call: TRBJ2-1
v_call: TRBV4-1
cdr3_aa: CASSPSGRIHEQFF
cdr3_nt: TGCGCCAGCAGCCCCTCCGGGAGAATCCATGAGCAGTTCTTC

clone_size: -
d_call: TRBD1
j_call: TRBJ1-2
v_call: TRBV5-4
cdr3_aa: CASSSTGGDGDYTF
cdr3_nt: TGTGCCAGCAGCTCGACAGGGGGAGATGGCGACTACACCTTC

clone_size: few
d_call: -
j_call: TRBJ2-7
v_call: TRBV4-1
cdr3_aa: CASSQEATPGREQYF
cdr3_nt: TGCGCCAGCAGCCAAGAAGCTACCCCGGGGCGCGAGCAGTACTTC

clone_size: few
d_call: TRBD1
j_call: TRBJ1-1
v_call: TRBV12-3/TRBV12-4
cdr3_aa: CASRSSGGWTEAFF
cdr3_nt: TGTGCCAGCAGGTCCTCAGGGGGCTGGACTGAAGCTTTCTTT

clone_size: many
d_call: TRBD1
j_call: TRBJ1-1
v_call: TRBV19
cdr3_aa: CASSIGTATEAFF
cdr3_nt: TGTGCCAGTAGTATTGGGACAGCCACTGAAGCTTTCTTT

clone_size: -
d_call: -
j_call: TRBJ1-4
v_call: TRBV2
cdr3_aa: CASSELRATNEKLFF
cdr3_nt: TGTGCCAGCAGTGAATTACGTGCAACTAATGAAAAACTGTTTTTT

clone_size: -
d_call: -
j_call: TRBJ2-7
v_call: TRBV4-1
cdr3_aa: CASSLGAGEYYEQYF
cdr3_nt: TGCGCCAGCAGCCTCGGAGCAGGGGAGTACTACGAGCAGTACTTC

clone_size: few
d_call: -
j_call: TRBJ2-1
v_call: TRBV27
cdr3_aa: CASSYGGRGEQFF
cdr3_nt: TGTGCCAGCAGTTATGGAGGGCGGGGTGAGCAGTTCTTC

clone_size: -
d_call: -
j_call: TRBJ2-3
v_call: TRBV20-1
cdr3_aa: CSAPQRGGKSGTQYF
cdr3_nt: TGCAGTGCTCCCCAACGGGGCGGGAAGTCGGGGACGCAGTATTTT

clone_size: -
d_call: -
j_call: TRBJ1-1
v_call: TRBV2
cdr3_aa: CASSVRDGTEAFF
cdr3_nt: TGTGCCAGCAGTGTCAGGGACGGCACTGAAGCTTTCTTT

clone_size: -
d_call: -
j_call: TRBJ1-6
v_call: TRBV20-1
cdr3_aa: CSARDSGRGSYNSPLHF
cdr3_nt: TGCAGTGCTAGAGACAGCGGACGAGGCTCCTATAATTCACCCCTCCACTTT

clone_size: many
d_call: -
j_call: TRBJ1-2
v_call: TRBV7-9
cdr3_aa: CASSQPQGINYGYTF
cdr3_nt: TGTGCCAGCAGCCAACCACAAGGGATCAACTATGGCTACACCTTC

clone_size: few
d_call: TRBD1
j_call: TRBJ2-7
v_call: TRBV5-5
cdr3_aa: CASSVMAGQGPYEQYF
cdr3_nt: TGTGCCAGCAGCGTCATGGCGGGACAGGGTCCCTACGAGCAGTACTTC

clone_size: -
d_call: -
j_call: TRBJ1-3
v_call: TRBV29-1
cdr3_aa: CSARDGYSGNTIYF
cdr3_nt: TGCAGCGCCCGGGACGGTTACTCTGGAAACACCATATATTTT

clone_size: few
d_call: -
j_call: TRBJ2-5
v_call: TRBV6-2/TRBV6-3
cdr3_aa: CASSPRPDWQETQYF
cdr3_nt: TGTGCCAGCAGCCCTCGTCCCGACTGGCAAGAGACCCAGTACTTC

clone_size: few
d_call: -
j_call: TRBJ1-5
v_call: TRBV23-1
cdr3_aa: CASSQSKAGRVDNQPQHF
cdr3_nt: TGCGCCAGCAGTCAATCGAAGGCAGGTCGGGTGGACAATCAGCCCCAGCATTTT

clone_size: -
d_call: -
j_call: TRBJ2-3
v_call: TRBV6-2/TRBV6-3
cdr3_aa: CASLKRVGSDTQYF
cdr3_nt: TGTGCCAGTCTCAAGAGGGTTGGTTCGGATACGCAGTATTTT

clone_size: many
d_call: -
j_call: TRBJ2-7
v_call: TRBV7-2
cdr3_aa: CASSRPLTGPTDYEQYF
cdr3_nt: TGTGCCAGCAGCCGACCACTAACGGGACCGACCGACTACGAGCAGTACTTC

clone_size: many
d_call: -
j_call: TRBJ2-3
v_call: TRBV7-2
cdr3_aa: CASSLGPPDTQYF
cdr3_nt: TGTGCCAGCAGCTTAGGGCCCCCAGATACGCAGTATTTT

clone_size: -
d_call: -
j_call: TRBJ1-2
v_call: TRBV10-3
cdr3_aa: CAITGERSRGYGYTF
cdr3_nt: TGTGCCATCACCGGTGAAAGGTCGCGAGGCTATGGCTACACCTTC

clone_size: -
d_call: -
j_call: TRBJ2-3
v_call: TRBV20-1
cdr3_aa: CSATSEGDTQYF
cdr3_nt: TGCAGTGCTACTAGCGAGGGGGATACGCAGTATTTT

clone_size: few
d_call: -
j_call: TRBJ2-7
v_call: TRBV7-2
cdr3_aa: CASSQGRGFPHEQYF
cdr3_nt: TGTGCCAGCAGTCAAGGACGGGGGTTTCCCCACGAGCAGTACTTC

clone_size: few
d_call: -
j_call: TRBJ2-3
v_call: TRBV20-1
cdr3_aa: CSASQDSHTDTQYF
cdr3_nt: TGCAGTGCTAGCCAGGACAGCCACACAGATACGCAGTATTTT

clone_size: -
d_call: -
j_call: TRBJ2-1
v_call: TRBV15
cdr3_aa: CATSINSGSPYNEQFF
cdr3_nt: TGTGCCACCAGCATAAATTCAGGGTCCCCCTACAATGAGCAGTTCTTC

clone_size: many
d_call: -
j_call: TRBJ2-7
v_call: TRBV7-2
cdr3_aa: CASSLAPEYEQYF
cdr3_nt: TGTGCCAGCAGCTTAGCCCCCGAGTACGAGCAGTACTTC